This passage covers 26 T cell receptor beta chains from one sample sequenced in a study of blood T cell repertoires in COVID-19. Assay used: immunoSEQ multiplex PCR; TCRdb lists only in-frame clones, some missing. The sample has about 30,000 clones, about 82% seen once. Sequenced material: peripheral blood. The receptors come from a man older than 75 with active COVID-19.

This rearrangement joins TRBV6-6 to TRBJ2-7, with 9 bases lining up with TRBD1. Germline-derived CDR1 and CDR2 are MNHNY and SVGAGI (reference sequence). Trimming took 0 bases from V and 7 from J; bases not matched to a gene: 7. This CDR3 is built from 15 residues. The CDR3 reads CASSYSGTGSGEQYF. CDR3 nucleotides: TGTGCCAGCAGTTACTCAGGGACAGGGTCGGGAGAGCAGTACTTC.

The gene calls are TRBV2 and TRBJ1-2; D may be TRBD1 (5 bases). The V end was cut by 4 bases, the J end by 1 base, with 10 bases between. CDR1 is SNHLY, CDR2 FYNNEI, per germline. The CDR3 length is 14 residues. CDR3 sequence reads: CASSAEQDNYGYTF. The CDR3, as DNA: TGTGCCAGCAGTGCAGAACAGGATAACTATGGCTACACCTTC.

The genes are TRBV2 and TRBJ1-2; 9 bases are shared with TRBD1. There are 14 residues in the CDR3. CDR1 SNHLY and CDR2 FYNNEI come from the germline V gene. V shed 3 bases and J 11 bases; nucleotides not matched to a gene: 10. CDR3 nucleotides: TGTGCCAGCAGTGAGGGGCGGGACAGGGAGAAGTACACCTTC. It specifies CASSEGRDREKYTF.

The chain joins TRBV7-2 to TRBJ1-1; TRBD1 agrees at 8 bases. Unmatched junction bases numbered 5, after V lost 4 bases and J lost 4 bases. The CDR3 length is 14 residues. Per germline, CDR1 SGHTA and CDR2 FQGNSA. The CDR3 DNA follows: TGTGCCAGCAGCTCCGACAGGGGTCCCACTGAAGCTTTCTTT. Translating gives CASSSDRGPTEAFF.

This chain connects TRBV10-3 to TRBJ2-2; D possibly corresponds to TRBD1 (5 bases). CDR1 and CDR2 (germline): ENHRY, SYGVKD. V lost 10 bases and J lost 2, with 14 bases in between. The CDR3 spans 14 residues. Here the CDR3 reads CANAREINTGELFF. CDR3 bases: TGTGCCAACGCCAGGGAAATCAACACCGGGGAGCTGTTTTTT.

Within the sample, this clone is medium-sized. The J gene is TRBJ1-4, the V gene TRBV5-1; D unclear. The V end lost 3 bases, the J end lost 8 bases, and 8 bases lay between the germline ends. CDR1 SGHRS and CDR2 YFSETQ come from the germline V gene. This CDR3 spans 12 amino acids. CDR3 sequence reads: CASSSNREKLFF. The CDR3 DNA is TGCGCCAGCAGCTCAAATCGGGAAAAACTGTTTTTT. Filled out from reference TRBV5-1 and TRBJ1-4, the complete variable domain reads KAGVTQTPRYLIKTRGQQVTLSCSPISGHRSVSWYQQTPGQGLQFLFEYFSETQRNKGNFPGRFSGRQFSNSRSEMNVSTLELGDSALYLCASSSNREKLFFGSGTQLSVL.

The chain's CDR3 is CASSATGGPTGEQYF. CDR3 bases: TGCGCCAGCAGCGCCACGGGGGGCCCGACCGGCGAGCAGTACTTC. The chain links TRBV5-1 to TRBJ2-7; perhaps TRBD2 as D (7 bases). V lost 4 bases and J 6 bases, leaving 20 bases between the germline ends. The CDR3 runs to 15 residues. Germline CDR1 is SGHRS and CDR2 is YFSETQ.

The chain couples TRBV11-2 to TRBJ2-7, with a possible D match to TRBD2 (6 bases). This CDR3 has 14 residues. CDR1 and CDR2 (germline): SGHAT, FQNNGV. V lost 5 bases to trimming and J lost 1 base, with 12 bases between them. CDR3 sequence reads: CASSTRDFSYEQYF. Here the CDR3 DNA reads TGTGCCAGCAGCACGCGGGACTTTTCCTACGAGCAGTACTTC.

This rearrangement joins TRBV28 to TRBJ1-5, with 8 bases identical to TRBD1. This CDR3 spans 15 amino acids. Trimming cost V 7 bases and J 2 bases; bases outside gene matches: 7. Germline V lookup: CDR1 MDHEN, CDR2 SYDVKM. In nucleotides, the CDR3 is TGTGCCAGCACTATGGACAGGGTCGGCAATCAGCCCCAGCATTTT. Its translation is CASTMDRVGNQPQHF.

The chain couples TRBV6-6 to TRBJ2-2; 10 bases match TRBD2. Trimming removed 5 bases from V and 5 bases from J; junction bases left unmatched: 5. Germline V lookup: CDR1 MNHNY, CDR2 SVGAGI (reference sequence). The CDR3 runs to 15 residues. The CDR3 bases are TGTGCCAGCAGTCTTAGCGGGGGGAGGACCGGGGAGCTGTTTTTT. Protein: CASSLSGGRTGELFF.

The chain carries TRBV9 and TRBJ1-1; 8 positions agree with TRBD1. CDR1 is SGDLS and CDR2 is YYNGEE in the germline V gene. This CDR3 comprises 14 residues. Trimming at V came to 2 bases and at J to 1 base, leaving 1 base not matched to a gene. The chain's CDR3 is CASSVGQGNTEAFF. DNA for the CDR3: TGTGCCAGCAGCGTCGGACAGGGGAACACTGAAGCTTTCTTT. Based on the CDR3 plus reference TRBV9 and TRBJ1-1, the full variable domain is DSGVTQTPKHLITATGQRVTLRCSPRSGDLSVYWYQQSLDQGLQFLIQYYNGEERAKGNILERFSAQQFPDLHSELNLSSLELGDSALYFCASSVGQGNTEAFFGQGTRLTVV.

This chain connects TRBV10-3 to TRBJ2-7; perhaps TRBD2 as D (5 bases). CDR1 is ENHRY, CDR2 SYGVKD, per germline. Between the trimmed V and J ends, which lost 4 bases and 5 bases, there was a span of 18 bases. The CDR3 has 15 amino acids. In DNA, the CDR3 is TGTGCCATCAGTGCGGGCCGAGGAGGTGAGGACGAGCAGTACTTC. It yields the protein CAISAGRGGEDEQYF.

For the CDR3, the DNA is TGTGCCAGCAGTCCCTCCCCAGCCAGGGGTTCAACAGATACGCAGTATTTT. This translates into CASSPSPARGSTDTQYF. The J gene is TRBJ2-3, the V gene TRBV3-1 (or the pseudogene TRBV3-2); tentative D call: TRBD1 (6 bases). The CDR3 is made up of 17 amino acids. Germline-derived CDR1 and CDR2 are LGHDT and YNNKEL (reference sequence). Deletions cut 6 bases from V and 3 bases from J, with 22 bases between.

CDR3 amino acids: CATSKRGLAKNIQYF. As DNA, the CDR3 is TGTGCCACCAGCAAACGGGGGTTAGCCAAAAACATTCAGTACTTC. This chain uses TRBV15 with TRBJ2-4; D might be TRBD2 (6 bases). The CDR3 has 15 residues. With 4 bases removed from V and 0 bases from J, the gap between germline ends came to 10 bases. The germline V gene encodes CDR1 LNHNV and CDR2 YYDKDF (reference sequence).

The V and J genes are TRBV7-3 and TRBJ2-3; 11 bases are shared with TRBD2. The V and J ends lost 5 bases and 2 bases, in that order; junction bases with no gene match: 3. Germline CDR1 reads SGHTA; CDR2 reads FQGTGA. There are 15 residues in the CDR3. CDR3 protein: CASSLAGGPTDTQYF. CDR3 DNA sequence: TGTGCCAGCAGCCTAGCGGGGGGCCCCACAGATACGCAGTATTTT.

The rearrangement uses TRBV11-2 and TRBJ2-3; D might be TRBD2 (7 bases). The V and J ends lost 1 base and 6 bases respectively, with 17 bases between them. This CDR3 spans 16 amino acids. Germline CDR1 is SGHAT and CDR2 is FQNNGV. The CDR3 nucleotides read TGTGCCAGCAGCTTAGGGTTTGGGGGGGGGCTTGATACGCAGTATTTT. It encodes CASSLGFGGGLDTQYF. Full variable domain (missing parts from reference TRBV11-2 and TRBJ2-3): EAGVAQSPRYKIIEKRQSVAFWCNPISGHATLYWYQQILGQGPKLLIQFQNNGVVDDSQLPKDRFSAERLKGVDSTLKIQPAKLEDSAVYLCASSLGFGGGLDTQYFGPGTRLTVL.

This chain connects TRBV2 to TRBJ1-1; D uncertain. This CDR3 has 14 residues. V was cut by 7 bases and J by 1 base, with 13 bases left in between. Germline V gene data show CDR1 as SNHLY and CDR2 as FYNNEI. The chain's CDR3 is CASNKQGGNTEAFF. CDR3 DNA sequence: TGTGCCAGCAATAAGCAAGGCGGGAACACTGAAGCTTTCTTT.

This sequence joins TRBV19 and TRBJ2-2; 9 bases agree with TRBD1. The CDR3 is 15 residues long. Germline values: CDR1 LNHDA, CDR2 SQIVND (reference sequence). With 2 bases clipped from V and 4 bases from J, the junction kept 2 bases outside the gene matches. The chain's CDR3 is CASSIRTGVTGELFF. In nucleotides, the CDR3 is TGTGCCAGTAGTATACGGACAGGGGTCACCGGGGAGCTGTTTTTT.

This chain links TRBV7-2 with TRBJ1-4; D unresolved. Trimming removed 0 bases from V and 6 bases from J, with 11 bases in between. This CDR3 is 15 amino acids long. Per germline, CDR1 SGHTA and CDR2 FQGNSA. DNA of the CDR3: TGTGCCAGCAGCTTAGCATCGGGAGGGCATGAAAAACTGTTTTTT. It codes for CASSLASGGHEKLFF. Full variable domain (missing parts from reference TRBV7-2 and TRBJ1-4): GAGVSQSPSNKVTEKGKDVELRCDPISGHTALYWYRQSLGQGLEFLIYFQGNSAPDKSGLPSDRFSAERTGGSVSTLTIQRTQQEDSAVYLCASSLASGGHEKLFFGSGTQLSVL.

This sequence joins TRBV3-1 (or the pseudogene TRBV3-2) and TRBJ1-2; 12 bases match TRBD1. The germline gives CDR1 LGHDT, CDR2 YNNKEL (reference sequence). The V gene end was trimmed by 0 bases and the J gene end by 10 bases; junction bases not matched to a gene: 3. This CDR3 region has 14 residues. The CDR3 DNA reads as TGTGCCAGCAGCCAAGAGGGGACAGGGGGCATCTACACCTTC. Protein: CASSQEGTGGIYTF.

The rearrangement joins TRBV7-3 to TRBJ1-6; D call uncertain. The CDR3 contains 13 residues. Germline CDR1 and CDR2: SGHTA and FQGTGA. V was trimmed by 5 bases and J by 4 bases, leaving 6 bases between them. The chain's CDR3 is CASSDGYNSPLHF. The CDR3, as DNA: TGTGCCAGCAGCGACGGGTATAATTCACCCCTCCACTTT.

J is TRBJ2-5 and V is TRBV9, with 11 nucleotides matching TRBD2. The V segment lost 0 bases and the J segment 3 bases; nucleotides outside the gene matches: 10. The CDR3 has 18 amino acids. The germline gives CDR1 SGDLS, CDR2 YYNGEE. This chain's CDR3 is CASSVEGSGGATKETQYF. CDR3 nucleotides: TGTGCCAGCAGCGTAGAGGGTAGCGGGGGGGCCACGAAAGAGACCCAGTACTTC.

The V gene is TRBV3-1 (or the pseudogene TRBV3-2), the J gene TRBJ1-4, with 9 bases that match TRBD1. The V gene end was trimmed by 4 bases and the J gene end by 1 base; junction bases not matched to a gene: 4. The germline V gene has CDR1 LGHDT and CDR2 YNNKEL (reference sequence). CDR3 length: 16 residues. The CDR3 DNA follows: TGTGCCAGCAGCCGTCGGGACAGGGTAACTAATGAAAAACTGTTTTTT. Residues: CASSRRDRVTNEKLFF.

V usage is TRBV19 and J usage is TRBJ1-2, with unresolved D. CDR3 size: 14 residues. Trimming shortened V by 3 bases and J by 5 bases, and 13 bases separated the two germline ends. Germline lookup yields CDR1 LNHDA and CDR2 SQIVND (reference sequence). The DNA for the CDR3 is TGTGCCAGTAGTATGACCCTGAGAGGTTATGGCTACACCTTC. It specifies CASSMTLRGYGYTF.

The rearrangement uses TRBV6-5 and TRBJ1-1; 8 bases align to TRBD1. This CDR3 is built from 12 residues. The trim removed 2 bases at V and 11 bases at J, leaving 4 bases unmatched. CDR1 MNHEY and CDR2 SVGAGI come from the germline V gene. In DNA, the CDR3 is TGTGCCAGCAGTTACAGCCAGGGGGCGGCTTTCTTT. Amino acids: CASSYSQGAAFF.

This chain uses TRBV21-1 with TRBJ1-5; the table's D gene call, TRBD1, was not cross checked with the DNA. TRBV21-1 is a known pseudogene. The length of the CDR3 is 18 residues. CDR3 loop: CASSTESPGSYSNQPQHF. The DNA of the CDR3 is TGTGCCAGCAGCACTGAAAGTCCAGGATCTTATAGCAATCAGCCCCAGCATTTT.